The 27 T cell receptor beta chains presented below share a single source sample, sequenced in a study of post-analysis software for immune sequencing data. Study-wide points: Elevated frequency relative to controls characterized roughly 5 TRBV segments in patients, TRBV5-6, TRBV5-1 and TRBV20-1 among them.

The antigens for these receptors are not known. The authors incorporated unique molecular identifiers into the TCR beta cDNA libraries. Each CDR3 protein is one row after TCRdb ran MiXCR on the PCR reads. The table includes about 560,000 distinct CDR3 sequences, roughly 47% detected once. Material for sequencing was blood. The receptors were sampled from a girl aged 10-17 years with multiple sclerosis.

This rearrangement joins TRBV7-2 to TRBJ1-2; 11 nucleotides align to TRBD1. CDR3 length equals 17 residues. J gave up 8 bases and V 1 base, and 12 bases lay outside the gene matches. Germline V lookup: CDR1 SGHTA, CDR2 FQGNSA. Here the CDR3 reads CASSLGPSGTGGVGYTF. The CDR3 DNA follows: TGTGCCAGCAGCTTAGGCCCGTCCGGGACAGGGGGAGTCGGCTACACCTTC.

This chain joins TRBV29-1 and TRBJ1-1; D unresolved. The V gene's germline CDR1 is SQVTM and CDR2 ANQGSEA. The length of the CDR3 is 12 residues. Trimming shortened V by 4 bases and J by 1 base, and 7 bases separated the two germline ends. CDR3 bases: TGCAGCGTTGGCCGCGGGAACACTGAAGCTTTCTTT. Translated, it gives CSVGRGNTEAFF. The whole variable domain, filled in from reference TRBV29-1 and TRBJ1-1, reads SAVISQKPSRDICQRGTSLTIQCQVDSQVTMMFWYRQQPGQSLTLIATANQGSEATYESGFVIDKFPISRPNLTFSTLTVSNMSPEDSSIYLCSVGRGNTEAFFGQGTRLTVV.

A few counts support this clonotype. This rearrangement joins TRBV27 to TRBJ1-1; D is ambiguous. The CDR3 covers 14 residues. Looked up from germline, CDR1 is MNHEY and CDR2 is SMNVEV (reference sequence). V was clipped by 2 bases and J by 4 bases, with 11 bases between them. This CDR3 is CASSLRGRSTEAFF. CDR3 coding DNA: TGTGCCAGCAGTTTAAGAGGGCGAAGCACTGAAGCTTTCTTT.

The chain joins TRBV6-6 to TRBJ2-7; 8 nucleotides agree with TRBD2. V lost 4 bases, J lost 4 bases, and 12 bases stayed unmatched. Looked up from germline, CDR1 is MNHNY and CDR2 is SVGAGI (reference sequence). The CDR3 runs to 16 residues. The CDR3 reads CASSLGGGSHAYEQYF. The DNA for the CDR3 is TGTGCCAGCAGTTTGGGCGGGGGGTCCCATGCTTACGAGCAGTACTTC.

The V and J genes are TRBV3-1 and TRBJ2-5; TRBD1 agrees at 10 bases. This CDR3 has 15 residues. In germline, CDR1 is LGHDT, CDR2 YNNKEL (reference sequence). Losses at the gene ends were 1 base for V and 1 base for J; bases not matched to a gene: 0. Written as DNA, the CDR3 is TGTGCCAGCAGCCAAGGACAGGGGGCCCAAGAGACCCAGTACTTC. The encoded protein is CASSQGQGAQETQYF.

The chain couples TRBV4-1 to TRBJ2-1; D is ambiguous. Germline V lookup: CDR1 MGHRA, CDR2 YSYEKL. V was clipped by 4 bases and J by 0 bases, with 13 bases between them. This CDR3 region has 16 residues. CDR3 region: CASSPARSSSYNEQFF. The CDR3 region has the DNA TGCGCCAGCAGCCCGGCCCGATCTAGCTCCTACAATGAGCAGTTCTTC.

This clonotype was observed a few times. This chain's CDR3 is CASSFNPAQETQYF. In DNA form, the CDR3 reads TGTGCCAGCAGCTTTAATCCGGCCCAAGAGACCCAGTACTTC. This chain connects TRBV11-2 to TRBJ2-7; D remains ambiguous. The DNA end is a closer match to TRBJ2-5, so the J assignment may be wrong. This CDR3 contains 14 residues. Germline V gene sequence: CDR1 SGHAT, CDR2 FQNNGV.

This chain links TRBV4-2 with TRBJ1-2; D unclear. Per germline, CDR1 LGHNA and CDR2 YNFKEQ. Trimming shortened V by 0 bases and J by 4 bases, and 15 bases separated the two germline ends. The CDR3 runs 16 residues. CDR3 nucleotide sequence: TGTGCCAGCAGCCAAGATGGCACCCCGTGGGGCTATGGCTACACCTTC. Its protein is CASSQDGTPWGYGYTF.

V gene TRBV12-3 or TRBV12-4 combines with J gene TRBJ2-1, with 10 bases fitting TRBD2. CDR3 length: 15 amino acids. The V and J ends lost 5 bases and 2 bases, in that order; junction bases with no gene match: 3. This CDR3 reads CASSGLAVAYNEQFF. The CDR3 DNA reads as TGTGCCAGCAGTGGACTAGCGGTGGCCTACAATGAGCAGTTCTTC.

This rearrangement joins TRBV10-3 to TRBJ2-3, with 8 nucleotides matching TRBD2. Trimming cost V 3 bases and J 0 bases; bases outside gene matches: 5. Germline-derived CDR1 and CDR2 are ENHRY and SYGVKD. This CDR3 region has 16 residues. CDR3 residues: CAISDVLAASTDTQYF. The CDR3 nucleotides are TGTGCCATCAGTGATGTACTAGCGGCTAGCACAGATACGCAGTATTTT.

This clonotype was observed a single time. The CDR3 region is CASSFFQGGSPLHF. CDR3 in DNA: TGTGCCAGCAGCTTCTTCCAGGGGGGTTCACCCCTCCACTTT. The gene calls are TRBV7-9 and TRBJ1-6, with TRBD1 matching over 7 bases. The CDR3 consists of 14 residues. Germline V gene data show CDR1 as SEHNR and CDR2 as FQNEAQ (reference sequence). The V and J ends lost 3 bases and 9 bases, in that order; junction bases with no gene match: 5.

This clonotype was seen a handful of times. The chain uses TRBV7-2 and TRBJ2-7, with TRBD2 matching over 13 bases. This CDR3 has 16 residues. The germline V gene has CDR1 SGHTA and CDR2 FQGNSA. V gave up 2 bases and J gave up 2 bases; unmatched junction bases: 3. CDR3 nucleotides: TGTGCCAGCAGCTTAACTAGCGGGGGGGAACCCTACGAGCAGTACTTC. Its protein product is CASSLTSGGEPYEQYF. Filled out from reference TRBV7-2 and TRBJ2-7, the complete variable domain reads GAGVSQSPSNKVTEKGKDVELRCDPISGHTALYWYRQSLGQGLEFLIYFQGNSAPDKSGLPSDRFSAERTGGSVSTLTIQRTQQEDSAVYLCASSLTSGGEPYEQYFGPGTRLTVT.

The chain uses TRBV6-6 and TRBJ1-2; 10 bases map to TRBD1. Trimming removed 5 bases from V and 8 bases from J; junction bases left unmatched: 2. Germline values: CDR1 MNHNY, CDR2 SVGAGI (reference sequence). The CDR3 contains 12 residues. The CDR3 loop is CASSGQGVGYTF. The CDR3 DNA reads TGTGCCAGCAGTGGACAGGGGGTGGGCTACACCTTC.

The genes are TRBV12-3 or TRBV12-4 and TRBJ1-2; D perhaps matches TRBD1 (5 bases). The ends were cut back, 3 bases at V and 8 bases at J, with 13 bases in the middle. The CDR3 covers 13 residues. The CDR3 DNA sequence: TGTGCCAGCAGTTTTCAAGGGTCAGGGGGCTACACCTTC. Translation gives CASSFQGSGGYTF.

This chain joins TRBV12-3 or TRBV12-4 and TRBJ2-7, with 8 bases that match TRBD1. The CDR3 runs 14 residues. The V segment lost 6 bases and the J segment 6 bases; nucleotides outside the gene matches: 10. CDR3 in amino acids: CASRIGTGSLEQYF. The CDR3 DNA follows: TGTGCCAGCAGAATCGGGACAGGATCCCTCGAGCAGTACTTC.

This rearrangement joins TRBV5-4 to TRBJ1-2; 10 nucleotides agree with TRBD1. This CDR3 has 15 amino acids. V dropped 3 bases and J dropped 4; count of bases not matched to a gene: 6. Germline V CDR1 and CDR2: SGHNT, YYREEE (reference sequence). This CDR3 reads CASSYSTGGVYGYTF. CDR3 coding DNA: TGTGCCAGCAGCTATTCGACAGGGGGCGTCTATGGCTACACCTTC.

In this sample, this clonotype turned up a few times. V is TRBV5-1 and J is TRBJ2-1; D tentatively fits TRBD1 or TRBD2 (6 bases each). Trimming stripped 0 bases from V and 8 bases from J, with 15 bases between. The CDR3 covers 15 residues. Germline lookup yields CDR1 SGHRS and CDR2 YFSETQ. CDR3 sequence (DNA): TGCGCCAGCAGCTTGGGGGGGGCAGGATGGTATGAGCAGTTCTTC. The encoded protein is CASSLGGAGWYEQFF.

This clonotype was detected only a few times. This rearrangement joins TRBV20-1 to TRBJ2-5; 9 bases are shared with TRBD2. Trimming removed 3 bases from V and 1 base from J; junction bases left unmatched: 6. Germline-derived CDR1 and CDR2 are DFQATT and SNEGSKA (reference sequence). The CDR3 is 15 residues long. This chain's CDR3 is CSASSPGLAQETQYF. CDR3 nucleotide sequence: TGCAGTGCTAGCAGCCCGGGACTAGCCCAAGAGACCCAGTACTTC.

This clonotype was observed a few times. This chain connects TRBV6-5 to TRBJ1-1; tentative D call: TRBD1 (5 bases). The V end lost 10 bases, the J end lost 2 bases, and 14 bases lay between the germline ends. Germline-derived CDR1 and CDR2 are MNHEY and SVGAGI. The CDR3 runs to 13 residues. The CDR3 DNA reads TGTGCCATTCAGCGGGGGTTAAACACTGAAGCTTTCTTT. This translates into CAIQRGLNTEAFF.

This CDR3 reads CASSVTSQGAAEQYF. CDR3 nucleotides: TGTGCCAGCAGCGTCACTTCCCAGGGAGCGGCTGAGCAGTACTTC. V gene TRBV9 combines with J gene TRBJ2-5; D could derive from TRBD1 or TRBD2 (5 bases each). V gave up 2 bases and J gave up 11 bases, with 22 bases separating them. The CDR3 contains 15 residues. Germline V gene sequence: CDR1 SGDLS, CDR2 YYNGEE.

The sample holds a few counts of this clonotype. The J gene is TRBJ1-1, the V gene TRBV20-1, with 7 bases fitting TRBD1. V was pared by 5 bases and J by 2 bases, with 8 bases of the junction left unmatched. Germline CDR1 and CDR2: DFQATT and SNEGSKA (reference sequence). This CDR3 has 14 amino acids. Written as DNA, the CDR3 is TGCAGTGCTGCATTCAGGGGGGGAAACACTGAAGCTTTCTTT. Its protein product is CSAAFRGGNTEAFF.

The chain joins TRBV4-1 to TRBJ2-1, with D perhaps assigned TRBD1 or TRBD2 (5 bases each). This CDR3 region has 14 residues. V lost 1 base and J lost 5, with 9 bases in between. CDR1 and CDR2 (germline): MGHRA, YSYEKL. The CDR3 loop reads CASSQVGTDNEQFF. As DNA, the CDR3 is TGCGCCAGCAGCCAAGTGGGGACGGACAATGAGCAGTTCTTC.

This clonotype was counted a few times. V usage is TRBV20-1 and J usage is TRBJ2-7, with D uncertain. The CDR3 extends over 11 amino acids. The germline gives CDR1 DFQATT, CDR2 SNEGSKA (reference sequence). Trimming shortened V by 7 bases and J by 0 bases, and 7 bases separated the two germline ends. The CDR3: CSVRTSYEQYF. The DNA of the CDR3 is TGCAGTGTTAGGACCTCCTACGAGCAGTACTTC.

In regard to this clonotype: One base away lies a much larger clone, so this may be a sequencing read error. J is TRBJ2-5 and V is TRBV12-3 or TRBV12-4; TRBD2 aligns across 8 bases. With 2 bases clipped from V and 3 bases from J, the junction kept 2 bases outside the gene matches. CDR3 size: 14 residues. The CDR3 sequence is CASSLKLAEETQYF. The CDR3 DNA follows: TGTGCCAGCAGTTTAAAACTAGCGGAAGAGACCCAGTACTTC.

The V and J genes are TRBV12-3 or TRBV12-4 and TRBJ1-2; a possible D gene is TRBD1 (5 bases). Trimming removed 3 bases at V and 5 bases at J, with 22 bases between. The CDR3 has 17 amino acids. CDR3 DNA: TGTGCCAGCAGTTTCCGAGCAGGGTTAAAAGCCCAGTATGGCTACACCTTC. Its translation is CASSFRAGLKAQYGYTF.

This chain joins TRBV3-1 and TRBJ2-1; TRBD1 might be the D (5 bases). The CDR3 has 14 residues. Trimming stripped 8 bases from V and 1 base from J, with 12 bases between. In germline, CDR1 is LGHDT, CDR2 YNNKEL (reference sequence). The CDR3 DNA follows: TGTGCCAGCTCAAGGGGCCCTTCCTACAATGAGCAGTTCTTC. The encoded protein is CASSRGPSYNEQFF.

The rearrangement links TRBV7-9 to TRBJ1-2; D might be TRBD1 (5 bases). This CDR3 is built from 13 residues. From germline, CDR1 is SEHNR and CDR2 FQNEAQ (reference sequence). V shed 1 base and J shed 8 bases, with 11 bases lying between them. The CDR3 reads CASSLEGKGGYTF. In DNA, the CDR3 is TGTGCCAGCAGCTTAGAGGGGAAAGGAGGCTACACCTTC.